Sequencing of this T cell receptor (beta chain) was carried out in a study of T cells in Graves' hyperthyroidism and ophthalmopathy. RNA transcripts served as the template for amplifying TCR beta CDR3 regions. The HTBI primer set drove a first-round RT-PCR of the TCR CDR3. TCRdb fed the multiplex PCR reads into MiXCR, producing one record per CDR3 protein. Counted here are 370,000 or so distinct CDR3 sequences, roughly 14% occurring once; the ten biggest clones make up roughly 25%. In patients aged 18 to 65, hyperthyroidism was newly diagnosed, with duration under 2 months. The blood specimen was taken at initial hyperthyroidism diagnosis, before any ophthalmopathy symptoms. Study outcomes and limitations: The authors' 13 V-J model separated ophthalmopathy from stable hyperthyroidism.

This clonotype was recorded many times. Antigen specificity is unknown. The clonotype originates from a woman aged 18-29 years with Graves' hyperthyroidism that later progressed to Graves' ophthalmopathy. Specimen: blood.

The CDR3 region is CASSQDATGELFF. CDR3 nucleotide sequence: TGTGCCAGCAGCCAAGACGCGACCGGGGAGCTGTTTTTT. The J gene is TRBJ2-2, the V gene TRBV4-2, with no clear D. Trimming stripped 0 bases from V and 5 bases from J, with 4 bases between. This CDR3 is 13 amino acids long. Germline CDR1 LGHNA, CDR2 YNFKEQ.